This T cell receptor beta chain was sequenced for a study of graft-versus-host responses after intestinal transplantation. Study context: Each recipient received anti-thymocyte globulin induction, then tacrolimus and steroids for around three years. Study results and limitations: Some GvH clones appeared in ileal mucosa or blood before recipient bone marrow. Allografts of patients with graft-donor T cell macrochimerism showed high graft-versus-host to host-versus-graft clone ratios. Early after transplant, HvG declines were associated with peak levels of circulating GvH clones.

From germline, CDR1 is MNHNY and CDR2 SVGAGI (reference sequence). The CDR3 loop spans 15 amino acids. The V end lost 6 bases, the J end lost 9 bases, and 23 bases lay between the germline ends. Regarding this clone: Its antigen is unknown.

Repertoires were generated with immunoSEQ multiplex PCR, while TCRdb's copy carries only in-frame clones and drops some. The sample lists some 27,000 clones; about 95% were seen once. The source was PBMCs, collected roughly 29 days after intestinal transplant. The receptor's source is a human patient who received an intestinal transplant, so some T cells may come from the graft donor. The chain carries TRBV6-6 and TRBJ1-2; tentatively, D is TRBD1 (5 bases). CDR3 region: CASRIQGPGVESYTF. CDR3 in DNA: TGTGCCAGCAGGATTCAGGGACCGGGAGTTGAGAGCTACACCTTC.